This TCR beta chain was recorded in a study of T cell clonotyping in hematopoietic cell transplantation. With 1 base removed from V and 0 bases from J, the gap between germline ends came to 8 bases. The V gene's germline CDR1 is SGHTA and CDR2 FQGTGA. This CDR3 spans 15 amino acids. TCRdb's copy holds only in-frame clones and misses some; the assay was immunoSEQ multiplex PCR. The sample records some 76,000 clones, 90% to 97% being singletons. Time point described: recipient sample about 28 days before transplant, after cytoreduction. The sequences come from peripheral blood mononuclear cells, collected before stem cell transplant. This clonotype was sampled from a woman in her fifties or sixties with acute myeloid leukemia. Some clones in this sample may be carry-over from other donors' samples. The chain couples TRBV7-3 to TRBJ2-3, with D perhaps TRBD1 (5 bases). The CDR3 bases are TGTGCCAGCAGCTTAAGCAGGGCTAGCACAGATACGCAGTATTTT. Its protein product is CASSLSRASTDTQYF. Full variable domain (rest looked up from reference TRBV7-3 and TRBJ2-3): GAGVSQTPSNKVTEKGKYVELRCDPISGHTALYWYRQSLGQGPEFLIYFQGTGAADDSGLPNDRFFAVRPEGSVSTLKIQRTERGDSAVYLCASSLSRASTDTQYFGPGTRLTVL.